This T cell receptor beta chain came from a study of vaccination and CD4 T cells after COVID-19. Study summary: Six males and four females, two Hispanic, made up the convalescents.

The CDR3 is made up of 19 amino acids. Trimming pared 0 bases from V and 0 bases from J, leaving 20 bases between. The V gene's germline CDR1 is LGHNA and CDR2 YSLEER. Details on this clonotype: Its antigen is not identified.

Treatment here: approximately 9-day PBMC culture with coronavirus spike peptide pools or control peptides (ViraFEST assay). With peptide pools, ViraFEST first expanded antigen-specific T cells and afterwards sequenced their TCRs. Oncomine TCR Beta short-read sequencing was applied to DNA from cultured CD4+ T cells. TCRdb independently ran MiXCR on the PCR reads; one entry per CDR3 protein. This table has roughly 20,000 distinct CDR3 sequences, over 45% appearing once. The chain links TRBV4-3 to TRBJ2-5, with TRBD1 as a possible D gene (5 bases). This TCR derives from a human donor with COVID-19. The sequenced material came from cultured CD4+ T cells from blood. The CDR3 is CASSQERTSASANQETQYF. CDR3 DNA: TGCGCCAGCAGCCAAGAGAGGACAAGCGCTTCGGCCAACCAAGAGACCCAGTACTTC.